This entry describes one T cell receptor (beta chain). This sample is part of a study of blood T cell repertoires in COVID-19. Here immunoSEQ multiplex PCR was the method, and the copy in TCRdb shows in-frame clones only, minus some. The table records 80,000 to 100,000 clones, 75% to 90% of them present only once. V was trimmed by 8 bases and J by 1 base, leaving 17 bases between them. The CDR3 runs 15 residues. Germline CDR1 is MNHNY and CDR2 is SVGAGI (reference sequence). The sequencing input was peripheral blood. J is TRBJ2-5 and V is TRBV6-6, with D perhaps matching TRBD1 (6 bases). This TCR derives from a woman older than 75 with active or convalescent COVID-19. CDR3 region: CASGRQGKRQETQYF. In nucleotides, the CDR3 is TGTGCCAGCGGTCGCCAGGGGAAGCGCCAAGAGACCCAGTACTTC.